This is a list of T cell receptor beta chains from one sample in a study of blood T cell repertoires in COVID-19. Repertoires were generated with immunoSEQ multiplex PCR, while TCRdb's copy carries only in-frame clones and drops some. The table includes over 50,000 clones, around 88% detected once. Material: peripheral blood. These receptors were obtained from a human donor in a cohort sampled during active COVID-19. Each CDR3 is given with its conserved first and last residue. Each record gives: J gene, D gene, clone size, V gene, CDR3 DNA, CDR3 protein. The D gene is left open where the match is weak. Clone size, where shown, is once, few, many, or a class for clones that have expanded.

TRBJ2-3 . . TRBV7-3 TGTGCCAGCAGCTTGGACAGTAGCACAGATACGCAGTATTTT CASSLDSSTDTQYF
TRBJ1-1 TRBD1 . TRBV6-1 TGTGCCAGCAGTGACCCCGGGACAGTGAACACTGAAGCTTTCTTT CASSDPGTVNTEAFF
TRBJ2-1 TRBD2 . TRBV4-3 TGCGCCAGCAGCCGCGACCCGGCTAGCGGGAGTGGCGACAATGAGCAGTTCTTC CASSRDPASGSGDNEQFF
TRBJ1-2 . . TRBV27 TGTGCCAGCAGTTTTTGGGGGGGGTATGGCTACACCTTC CASSFWGGYGYTF
TRBJ2-3 TRBD2 . TRBV11-2 TGTGCCAGCAGCTCGATAGCGGGACCTCGGGATACGCAGTATTTT CASSSIAGPRDTQYF
TRBJ2-5 TRBD2 . TRBV5-1 TGCGCCAGCAGCCGGACTAGCAGAGAGACCCAGTACTTC CASSRTSRETQYF
TRBJ2-1 TRBD2 . TRBV28 TGTGCCAGCAGTCCATCGAGCGGGAGGGTGAATGAGCAGTTCTTC CASSPSSGRVNEQFF
TRBJ1-5 . . TRBV7-2 TGTGCCAGCAGCCAACACAGGGTGGGCAATCAGCCCCAGCATTTT CASSQHRVGNQPQHF
TRBJ2-1 TRBD2 once TRBV7-9 TGTGCCAGCAAGGGACTAGCGGGATTTCAGTTCGGATACAATGAGCAGTTCTTC CASKGLAGFQFGYNEQFF
TRBJ1-2 TRBD1 . TRBV7-9 TGTGCCAGCAGCCGGGACAGCAACTATGGCTACACCTTC CASSRDSNYGYTF
TRBJ2-7 TRBD2 few TRBV19 TGTGCCAGTTCGGAGCGAGCGGGAAGCTCCTACGAGCAGTACTTC CASSERAGSSYEQYF
TRBJ2-7 TRBD1 . TRBV19 TGTGCCAGTAGTAGGGGACAGTATCAATCGCAGTACTTC CASSRGQYQSQYF
TRBJ1-1 TRBD1 . TRBV27 TGTGCCAGCAGTTTAGGGCCAGGGGGCACTGAAGCTTTCTTT CASSLGPGGTEAFF
TRBJ2-1 . . TRBV4-1 TGCGCCAGCAGCCAAGAACCCTCTAGCTTGGGACAGTTCTTC CASSQEPSSLGQFF
TRBJ1-2 . . TRBV5-8 TGTGCCAGCAGCTTGCAGTCAGGGTTAGGCGGCTACACCTTC CASSLQSGLGGYTF
TRBJ2-1 . few TRBV18 TGTGCCAGCTCACCCCTAGGGGCCTACAATGAGCAGTTCTTC CASSPLGAYNEQFF
TRBJ2-2 . . TRBV6-5 TGTGCCAGCACGCCTAATAGGAACACCGGGGAGCTGTTTTTT CASTPNRNTGELFF
TRBJ1-5 . . TRBV28 TGTGCCAGCAGCGTACAGGGAATTCAGCCCCAGCATTTT CASSVQGIQPQHF
TRBJ2-1 TRBD1 . TRBV6-1 TGTGCCAGCAGTGAAAGGGGGACAGGGGACCTTGAGCAGTTCTTC CASSERGTGDLEQFF
TRBJ2-1 . . TRBV6-5 TGTGCCAGCAGTCCCTCCCTGACAGGTAATGAGCAGTTCTTC CASSPSLTGNEQFF